A selection of T cell receptor beta chains follows, all from one sample in a study of T-cell reconstitution after alpha-beta-depleted transplantation in children. TCRdb re-called the PCR reads through MiXCR, storing one row per CDR3 protein. Among a few hundred thousand distinct CDR3 sequences listed, 10% to 15% were seen once. The material was PBMCs, mostly from graft donor cells, obtained 360 days after TCRalphabeta/CD19-depleted stem cell transplant. The receptors here all came from a male patient between 5 and 17 years old who had a stem cell transplant for acute myeloid leukemia, so the T cells may come from the graft donor. The CDR3 runs from the conserved cysteine through the conserved F or W. Each record gives: V gene, CDR3 protein.

>TRBV25-1
CASSEFRTSSLAAWETQYF
>TRBV12-3/TRBV12-4
CASSLNLGGTPNYQPQHF
>TRBV7-2
CASSSLGQGGNYEQYF
>TRBV28
CASSFGSRYNEQFF
>TRBV29-1
CSAQSGGPSYEQYF
>TRBV7-7
CASSPRGGGYEQYF
>TRBV5-1
CASSLDWRRPGDSGELFF
>TRBV5-5
CASSLRPGEDQPQHF
>TRBV10-3
CAIRPGLAVFQETQYF
>TRBV2
CAGNRDRGTDTQYF
>TRBV28
CASSLYVPDSTKETQYF
>TRBV5-6
CASSLIDRSSYEQYF
>TRBV28
CASSLLIAGSPYEQYF
>TRBV29-1
CSVYGKASGANVLTF
>TRBV12-3/TRBV12-4
CASRPKDRAAYEQYF
>TRBV4-2
CASSRSTEQFF
>TRBV12-3/TRBV12-4
CASSPQLAGVFSGETQYF
>TRBV6-2/TRBV6-3
CASSYAYGGTSGISYEQYF
>TRBV28
CASSFRQVSYNSPLHF
>TRBV18
CASSPLNSRQAPYEQYF
>TRBV28
CASSHLAGGEGEQFF
>TRBV28
CASSSPVAGKDYEQYF
>TRBV28
CASSLRSLHNEQFF
>TRBV4-2
CASSQVGREHENIQYF
>TRBV6-5
CASGRRADTQYF
>TRBV27
CASSAGTSGINEQFF
>TRBV7-2
CASSLDPSGRGQTQYF
>TRBV12-3/TRBV12-4
CASSDGQWRNEKLFF
>TRBV12-3/TRBV12-4
CASSFLGGANSPLHF
>TRBV7-2
CASSRMGEETQYF
>TRBV18
CASSSLGTEAFF
>TRBV29-1
CSARDFSNEQFF
>TRBV15
CATSRDVPVEQYF
>TRBV12-3/TRBV12-4
CASSLSRYRYGYTF
>TRBV7-2
CASSWGAGDTQYF
>TRBV5-1
CAPQGDHYNEQFF
>TRBV12-3/TRBV12-4
CASTMDRGEYTEAFF
>TRBV12-3/TRBV12-4
CASTLVGEQYF
>TRBV25-1
CASSDQGAGTEAFF
>TRBV4-2
CASSQDGTSGSPSYEQYF
>TRBV20-1
CSARVLLQFLAKKIQYF
>TRBV12-3/TRBV12-4
CASSLAWGIAGSSYEQYF
>TRBV29-1
CSAAGTSVYNEQFF